The 14 T cell receptor beta chains below come from one sample, sequenced in a study of blood T cell repertoires in COVID-19. Clones were sequenced by immunoSEQ multiplex PCR, and TCRdb holds only the in-frame ones, with some missing. The top ten clones hold less than 5% of a sample with more than 70,000 clones, around 86% of them seen once. Input material: peripheral blood. Every receptor here comes from a man over 45 with active or convalescent COVID-19.

This clone was counted only a few times. V usage is TRBV2 and J usage is TRBJ2-7; TRBD2 matches at 10 bases. Germline V gives CDR1 SNHLY, CDR2 FYNNEI. V shed 4 bases, J shed 2 bases, and the junction held 5 bases outside the gene matches. The CDR3 has 15 residues. For the CDR3, the DNA is TGTGCCAGCAGTGCAAGCGGGGGGGATACCTACGAGCAGTACTTC. Amino acids: CASSASGGDTYEQYF.

The chain employs TRBV6-6 and TRBJ1-2; maybe TRBD1 (6 bases). The CDR3 runs to 16 residues. Deletions cut 0 bases from V and 6 bases from J, with 17 bases between. Germline V gives CDR1 MNHNY, CDR2 SVGAGI (reference sequence). The CDR3 DNA is TGTGCCAGCAGTTACTCCCGGACAGTCCCAAACGATGGCTACACCTTC. This translates into CASSYSRTVPNDGYTF.

This clone has just a few counts. The chain couples TRBV15 to TRBJ2-5, with D perhaps matching TRBD2 (6 bases). The V end lost 2 bases, the J end lost 5 bases, and 18 bases lay between the germline ends. CDR3 length: 16 amino acids. The germline CDR1 and CDR2 sequences are LNHNV and YYDKDF (reference sequence). This CDR3 is CATSRPAGRSLETQYF. Here the CDR3 DNA reads TGTGCCACCAGCAGACCTGCGGGACGGTCCTTGGAGACCCAGTACTTC. Supplemented by reference TRBV15 and TRBJ2-5, the full variable domain reads DAMVIQNPRYQVTQFGKPVTLSCSQTLNHNVMYWYQQKSSQAPKLLFHYYDKDFNNEADTPDNFQSRRPNTSFCFLDIRSPGLGDTAMYLCATSRPAGRSLETQYFGPGTRLLVL.

The gene calls are TRBV10-3 and TRBJ1-6; 7 nucleotides agree with TRBD1. V trimming: 6 bases; J trimming: 5 bases; junction bases outside the gene matches: 1. Germline V gene data show CDR1 as ENHRY and CDR2 as SYGVKD. The CDR3 spans 13 residues. The DNA of the CDR3 is TGTGCCATCAGGGGGACAGATAATTCACCCCTCCACTTT. It encodes CAIRGTDNSPLHF.

The chain combines TRBV28 with TRBJ1-3, with D perhaps TRBD1 (5 bases). The V gene's germline CDR1 is MDHEN and CDR2 SYDVKM. Trimming removed 8 bases from V and 0 bases from J, with 14 bases in between. The CDR3 contains 15 residues. The CDR3 DNA is TGTGCCAGCTTTGCGGGGGTAAACTCTGGAAACACCATATATTTT. Translated, it gives CASFAGVNSGNTIYF.

The V gene is TRBV5-1, the J gene TRBJ2-3; 8 bases are shared with TRBD2. Trimming took 2 bases from V and 2 from J; bases not matched to a gene: 7. This CDR3 spans 16 amino acids. The germline gives CDR1 SGHRS, CDR2 YFSETQ. The CDR3 DNA follows: TGCGCCAGCAGCTTTTTCGGAGCGGGGGCCACAGATACGCAGTATTTT. It codes for CASSFFGAGATDTQYF.

This clone occurred once. CDR3 protein: CSVILTGNTIYF. CDR3 nucleotides: TGCAGCGTTATCTTAACTGGAAACACCATATATTTT. This chain joins TRBV29-1 and TRBJ1-3; D remains ambiguous. The CDR3 contains 12 residues. Deletions cut 5 bases from V and 2 bases from J, with 7 bases between. Germline V gene sequence: CDR1 SQVTM, CDR2 ANQGSEA.

V is TRBV6-2 or TRBV6-3 and J is TRBJ2-7; 8 bases fit TRBD1. The CDR3 is 14 amino acids. The V and J ends lost 2 bases and 7 bases, in that order; junction bases with no gene match: 7. The germline V gene has CDR1 MNHEY and CDR2 SVGEGT. The CDR3 protein is CASSYLRTGYEQYF. The CDR3 nucleotides read TGTGCCAGCAGTTACCTCAGGACAGGGTATGAGCAGTACTTC.

This clone has just a few counts. The chain couples TRBV11-2 to TRBJ2-7; D gene unclear. The CDR3 is 10 amino acids. Looked up from germline, CDR1 is SGHAT and CDR2 is FQNNGV. V was clipped by 5 bases and J by 7 bases, with 6 bases between them. CDR3 in DNA: TGTGCCAGCAGCCTAAAGGAGCAGTACTTC. Translation gives CASSLKEQYF.

In this sample, this clone turned up a few times. The V gene is TRBV19, the J gene TRBJ2-5; 9 bases are a match to TRBD1. CDR3 length: 16 residues. The germline V gene has CDR1 LNHDA and CDR2 SQIVND (reference sequence). The J segment lost 3 bases and the V segment lost 6 bases, leaving 11 bases of the junction unmatched. CDR3 protein: CASRGQGVRYKETQYF. CDR3 in DNA: TGTGCCAGTAGGGGACAGGGTGTTCGCTACAAAGAGACCCAGTACTTC.

V and J are TRBV12-5 and TRBJ1-2; D not resolved. Trimming took 1 base from V and 8 from J, leaving 8 bases between them. The CDR3 totals 12 residues. CDR1 is LGHNT, CDR2 FRNRAP, per germline. DNA of the CDR3: TGTGCTAGTGGTTTGGACGCTCTAGGCTACACCTTC. Translation: CASGLDALGYTF.

CDR3 bases: TGCGCCAGCAGCCTACAGGGGGGGAACACCGGGGAGCTGTTTTTT. This gives the protein CASSLQGGNTGELFF. V usage is TRBV5-1 and J usage is TRBJ2-2; 8 bases line up with TRBD1. Germline-derived CDR1 and CDR2 are SGHRS and YFSETQ. This CDR3 comprises 15 residues. Trimming cost V 4 bases and J 1 base; bases outside gene matches: 3. Variable domain in full (rest from reference TRBV5-1 and TRBJ2-2): KAGVTQTPRYLIKTRGQQVTLSCSPISGHRSVSWYQQTPGQGLQFLFEYFSETQRNKGNFPGRFSGRQFSNSRSEMNVSTLELGDSALYLCASSLQGGNTGELFFGEGSRLTVL.

The gene calls are TRBV5-4 and TRBJ1-2; D is unclear. Trimming removed 2 bases at V and 8 bases at J, with 16 bases between. This CDR3 is built from 14 residues. CDR1 is SGHNT, CDR2 YYREEE, per germline (reference sequence). This CDR3 reads CASSFSLVVRGYTF. For the CDR3, the DNA is TGTGCCAGCAGCTTTTCTCTGGTGGTCCGGGGCTACACCTTC.

This clone has more than one count but fewer than ten. The V gene is TRBV27, the J gene TRBJ1-5; the D is unclear. The germline V and J ends were trimmed by 0 bases and 3 bases, with 9 bases remaining between them. The germline V gene has CDR1 MNHEY and CDR2 SMNVEV (reference sequence). CDR3 length: 15 residues. DNA for the CDR3: TGTGCCAGCAGTTTATCCAGCGGGAACAATCAGCCCCAGCATTTT. Amino acid sequence: CASSLSSGNNQPQHF.